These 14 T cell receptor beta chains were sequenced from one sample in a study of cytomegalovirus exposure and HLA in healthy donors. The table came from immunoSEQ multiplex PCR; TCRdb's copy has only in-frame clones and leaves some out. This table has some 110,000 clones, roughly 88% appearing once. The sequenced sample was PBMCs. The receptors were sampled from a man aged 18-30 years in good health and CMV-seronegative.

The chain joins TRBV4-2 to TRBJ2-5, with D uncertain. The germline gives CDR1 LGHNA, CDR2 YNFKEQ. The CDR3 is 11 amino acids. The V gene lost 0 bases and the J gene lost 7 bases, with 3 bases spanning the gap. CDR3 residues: CASSQDGTQYF. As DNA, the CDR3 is TGTGCCAGCAGCCAAGACGGGACCCAGTACTTC.

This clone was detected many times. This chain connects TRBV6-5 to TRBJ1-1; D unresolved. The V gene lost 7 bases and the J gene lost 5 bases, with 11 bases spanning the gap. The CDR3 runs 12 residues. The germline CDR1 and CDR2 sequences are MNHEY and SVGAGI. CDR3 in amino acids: CASTTRGTEAFF. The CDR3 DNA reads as TGTGCCAGCACCACTAGAGGGACTGAAGCTTTCTTT.

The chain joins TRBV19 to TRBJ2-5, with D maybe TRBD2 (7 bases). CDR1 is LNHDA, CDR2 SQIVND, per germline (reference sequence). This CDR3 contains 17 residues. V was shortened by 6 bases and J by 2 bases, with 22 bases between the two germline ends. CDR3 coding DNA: TGTGCCAGTAGCCGGCGGGGGCAGTTTACCAATCAAGAGACCCAGTACTTC. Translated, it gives CASSRRGQFTNQETQYF. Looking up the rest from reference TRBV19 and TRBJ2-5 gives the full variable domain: DGGITQSPKYLFRKEGQNVTLSCEQNLNHDAMYWYRQDPGQGLRLIYYSQIVNDFQKGDIAEGYSVSREKKESFPLTVTSAQKNPTAFYLCASSRRGQFTNQETQYFGPGTRLLVL.

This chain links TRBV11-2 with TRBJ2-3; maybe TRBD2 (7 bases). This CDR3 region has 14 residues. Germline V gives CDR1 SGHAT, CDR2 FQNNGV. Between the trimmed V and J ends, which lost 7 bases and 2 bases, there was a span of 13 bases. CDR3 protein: CASTRGADTDTQYF. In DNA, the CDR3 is TGTGCCAGCACCCGGGGGGCCGACACAGATACGCAGTATTTT.

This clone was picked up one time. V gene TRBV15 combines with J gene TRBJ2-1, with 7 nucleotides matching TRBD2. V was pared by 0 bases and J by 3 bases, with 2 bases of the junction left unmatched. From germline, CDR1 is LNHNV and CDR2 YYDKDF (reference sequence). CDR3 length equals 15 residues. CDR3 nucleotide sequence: TGTGCCACCAGCAGAGAAAGGGACTACTACAATGAGCAGTTCTTC. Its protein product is CATSRERDYYNEQFF.

The CDR3, as DNA: TGTGCCAGCAGACCCGACCTAGTAAACACCGGGGAGCTGTTTTTT. It encodes CASRPDLVNTGELFF. The chain couples TRBV6-1 to TRBJ2-2, with D unclear. V lost 6 bases, J lost 2 bases, and 13 bases lay in between. Per germline, CDR1 MNHNS and CDR2 SASEGT. There are 15 residues in the CDR3.

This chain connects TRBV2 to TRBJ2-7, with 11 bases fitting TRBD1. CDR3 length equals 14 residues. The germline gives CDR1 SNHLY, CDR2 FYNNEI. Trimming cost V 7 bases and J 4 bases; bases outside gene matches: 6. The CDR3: CASKEDRGPYEQYF. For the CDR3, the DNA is TGTGCCAGCAAAGAGGACAGGGGGCCGTACGAGCAGTACTTC.

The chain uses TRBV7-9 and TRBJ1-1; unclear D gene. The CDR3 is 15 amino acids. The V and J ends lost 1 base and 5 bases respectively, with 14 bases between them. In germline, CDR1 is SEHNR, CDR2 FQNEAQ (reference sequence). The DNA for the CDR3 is TGTGCCAGCAGCTTAGTCGGCAGCCGAGGGACTGAAGCTTTCTTT. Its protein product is CASSLVGSRGTEAFF.

DNA of the CDR3: TGTGCCAGCAGCTTACGACAGGGGCAGCCCGGGGAGCTGTTTTTT. Translating gives CASSLRQGQPGELFF. This chain joins TRBV5-6 and TRBJ2-2; TRBD1 matches at 8 bases. The length of the CDR3 is 15 residues. The V and J ends lost 2 bases and 6 bases, in that order; junction bases with no gene match: 6. Germline lookup yields CDR1 SGHDT and CDR2 YYEEEE.

CDR3 sequence reads: CASSFLSSGNTGELFF. In DNA form, the CDR3 reads TGTGCCAGCAGCTTTTTGTCTAGCGGGAACACCGGGGAGCTGTTTTTT. The chain is built from TRBV5-6 and TRBJ2-2, with TRBD2 identical over 7 bases. The V gene end was trimmed by 2 bases and the J gene end by 1 base; junction bases not matched to a gene: 5. The CDR3 length is 16 residues. Germline V gene lookup returns CDR1 SGHDT and CDR2 YYEEEE. The full variable domain, completed using reference TRBV5-6 and TRBJ2-2, is DAGVTQSPTHLIKTRGQQVTLRCSPKSGHDTVSWYQQALGQGPQFIFQYYEEEERQRGNFPDRFSGHQFPNYSSELNVNALLLGDSALYLCASSFLSSGNTGELFFGEGSRLTVL.

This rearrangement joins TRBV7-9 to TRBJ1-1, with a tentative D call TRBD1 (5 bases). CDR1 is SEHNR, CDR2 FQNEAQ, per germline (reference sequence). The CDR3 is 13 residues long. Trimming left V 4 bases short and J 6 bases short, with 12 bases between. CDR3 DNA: TGTGCCAGCAGCTCCGGGGGTGGCGCTGAAGCTTTCTTT. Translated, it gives CASSSGGGAEAFF.

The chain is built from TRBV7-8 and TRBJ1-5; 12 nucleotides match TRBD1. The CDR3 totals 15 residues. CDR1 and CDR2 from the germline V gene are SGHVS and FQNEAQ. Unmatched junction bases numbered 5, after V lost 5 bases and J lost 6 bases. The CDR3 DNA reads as TGTGCCAGCAGCCCGGGACAGGGGGCGGTTCAGCCCCAGCATTTT. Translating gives CASSPGQGAVQPQHF.

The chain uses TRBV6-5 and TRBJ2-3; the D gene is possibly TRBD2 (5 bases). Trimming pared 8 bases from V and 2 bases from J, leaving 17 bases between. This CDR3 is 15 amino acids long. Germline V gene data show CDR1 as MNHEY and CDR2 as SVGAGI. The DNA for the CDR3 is TGTGCCAGCCAACGAAGCGGAGGTTCCACAGATACGCAGTATTTT. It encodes CASQRSGGSTDTQYF.

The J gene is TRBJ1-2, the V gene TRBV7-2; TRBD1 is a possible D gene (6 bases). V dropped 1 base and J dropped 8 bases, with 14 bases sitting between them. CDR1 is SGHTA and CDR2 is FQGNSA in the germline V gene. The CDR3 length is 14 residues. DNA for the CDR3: TGTGCCAGCAGCTTAGGGGGGACACTAAACGGCTACACCTTC. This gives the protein CASSLGGTLNGYTF.